Listed here is a single TCR beta chain. The J segment lost 7 bases and the V segment lost 4 bases, leaving 5 bases of the junction unmatched. CDR1 is SGDLS and CDR2 is YYNGEE in the germline V gene. CDR3 length: 14 amino acids. This record comes from a study of blood T cell repertoires in COVID-19. How the authors handled the data: Reference gene primer amplification yielded estimated nucleated cell counts. The table came from immunoSEQ multiplex PCR; TCRdb's copy has only in-frame clones and leaves some out. That table supplies the V and J calls and clone size; D and trimming were determined from the DNA. The sample shows under 200,000 clones, 86% of them seen only once.

The J gene is TRBJ2-2, the V gene TRBV9; 9 bases align to TRBD1. The sequenced material came from peripheral blood. This TCR came from a man aged 45-60 years with active or convalescent COVID-19. CDR3 protein: CASSRGQGGGELFF. The CDR3, as DNA: TGTGCCAGCAGCAGGGGACAGGGAGGCGGGGAGCTGTTTTTT.